What follows describes a single T cell receptor beta chain. Some clones are missing from TCRdb's copy, which holds only in-frame ones; the method was immunoSEQ multiplex PCR. The table records around 1,900,000 clones, approximately 92% of them present only once. The data stem from a study of shared clonotypes between healthy human individuals. V gave up 6 bases and J gave up 6 bases, with 3 bases separating them. The V gene's germline CDR1 is SGHAT and CDR2 FQNNGV. There are 10 residues in the CDR3. Terminally differentiated effector memory CD45RA+ cells were excluded by CCR7 positive selection of CD45RO-negative cells.

The TCR comes from a man between 18 and 35 years old in good health. Some clones in this sample may be carry-over from other donors' samples. The sequenced sample was naive CD8+ T cells from PBMCs. The V call is TRBV11-2, the J call TRBJ2-1, with D unresolved. The CDR3: CASRINEQFF. CDR3 nucleotides: TGTGCCAGCAGGATCAATGAGCAGTTCTTC. Full variable domain (outside the CDR3, taken from reference TRBV11-2 and TRBJ2-1): EAGVAQSPRYKIIEKRQSVAFWCNPISGHATLYWYQQILGQGPKLLIQFQNNGVVDDSQLPKDRFSAERLKGVDSTLKIQPAKLEDSAVYLCASRINEQFFGPGTRLTVL.